What follows are 7 T cell receptor beta chains derived from one specimen sequenced in a study of glioma-infiltrating T cells after dendritic cell vaccination. Sequencing used immunoSEQ multiplex PCR; TCRdb keeps in-frame clones, though not all of them. The sample includes some 73,000 clones, approximately 80% of them seen just once. The specimen was blood, collected before dendritic cell vaccination. The receptors originated from a human donor with glioblastoma.

The rearrangement links TRBV29-1 to TRBJ2-2, with TRBD1 as a possible D gene (5 bases). The CDR3 is made up of 13 amino acids. Trimming cost V 4 bases and J 6 bases, with 12 bases left between them. CDR1 and CDR2 (germline): SQVTM, ANQGSEA. The CDR3 sequence: CSVGVTDPGELFF. DNA of the CDR3: TGCAGCGTTGGTGTGACAGACCCCGGGGAGCTGTTTTTT.

V is TRBV6-5 and J is TRBJ1-6, with D uncertain. The CDR3 loop spans 15 amino acids. Trimming pared 1 base from V and 7 bases from J, leaving 11 bases between. The germline V gene encodes CDR1 MNHEY and CDR2 SVGAGI. The CDR3 bases are TGTGCCAGCAGTTACTTAAGCAGCAGGAATTCACCCCTCCACTTT. This translates into CASSYLSSRNSPLHF.

The rearrangement uses TRBV19 and TRBJ2-5; the D gene is possibly TRBD1 (5 bases). V lost 5 bases and J 2 bases, leaving 15 bases between the germline ends. Germline V gives CDR1 LNHDA, CDR2 SQIVND (reference sequence). The CDR3 is 15 amino acids. The CDR3 region has the DNA TGTGCCAGTAGTGCCGCAGGGTTGGCTCAAGAGACCCAGTACTTC. Its protein is CASSAAGLAQETQYF.

The V call is TRBV4-2, the J call TRBJ2-7, with 10 positions matching TRBD1. The CDR3 spans 15 residues. The germline CDR1 and CDR2 sequences are LGHNA and YNFKEQ. Trimming cost V 4 bases and J 6 bases; bases outside gene matches: 9. The CDR3 DNA reads as TGTGCCAGCAGCCGCGGACAGGGGGGCTTGGGCGAGCAGTACTTC. Translation gives CASSRGQGGLGEQYF.

This clone is a singleton in its sample. As DNA, the CDR3 is TGTGCCTGGAGTGCCGGGACAGGGGCCCGAGCTTTCTTT. It translates to CAWSAGTGARAFF. The gene calls are TRBV30 and TRBJ1-1, with 10 bases matching TRBD1. Germline trimming cut 1 base from V and 10 bases from J; bases unmatched to any gene: 6. The CDR3 consists of 13 residues. The germline V gene has CDR1 GTSNPN and CDR2 SVGIG (reference sequence).

CDR3 sequence: CASGLGTGSSTDTQYF. CDR3 coding DNA: TGTGCTAGTGGCCTTGGGACAGGTAGTAGCACAGATACGCAGTATTTT. This chain connects TRBV12-5 to TRBJ2-3; 8 bases line up with TRBD1. The CDR3 runs to 16 residues. Germline lookup yields CDR1 LGHNT and CDR2 FRNRAP. V lost 6 bases to trimming and J lost 0 bases; unmatched junction nucleotides: 8.

The chain has TRBV11-2 and TRBJ1-6; D is unclear. The CDR3 is made up of 15 amino acids. Germline V CDR1 and CDR2: SGHAT, FQNNGV. Trimming removed 4 bases at V and 10 bases at J, with 17 bases between. CDR3 DNA: TGTGCCAGCAGCTCCCTTCGGCGTCGGGAATCACCCCTCCACTTT. Amino acid sequence: CASSSLRRRESPLHF. Complete variable domain (other parts from reference TRBV11-2 and TRBJ1-6): EAGVAQSPRYKIIEKRQSVAFWCNPISGHATLYWYQQILGQGPKLLIQFQNNGVVDDSQLPKDRFSAERLKGVDSTLKIQPAKLEDSAVYLCASSSLRRRESPLHFGNGTRLTVT.